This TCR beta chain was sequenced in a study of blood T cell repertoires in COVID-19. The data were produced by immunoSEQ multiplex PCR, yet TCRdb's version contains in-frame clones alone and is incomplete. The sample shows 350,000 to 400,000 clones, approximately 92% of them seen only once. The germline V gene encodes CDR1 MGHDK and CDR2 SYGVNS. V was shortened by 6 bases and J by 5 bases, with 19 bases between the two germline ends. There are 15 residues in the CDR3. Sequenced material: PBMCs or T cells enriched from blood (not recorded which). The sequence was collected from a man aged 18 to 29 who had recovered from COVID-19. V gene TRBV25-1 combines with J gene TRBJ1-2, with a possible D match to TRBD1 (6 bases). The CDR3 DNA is TGTGCCAGCAGCCTAACAGGGATCGGCGGGTATGGCTACACCTTC. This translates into CASSLTGIGGYGYTF.